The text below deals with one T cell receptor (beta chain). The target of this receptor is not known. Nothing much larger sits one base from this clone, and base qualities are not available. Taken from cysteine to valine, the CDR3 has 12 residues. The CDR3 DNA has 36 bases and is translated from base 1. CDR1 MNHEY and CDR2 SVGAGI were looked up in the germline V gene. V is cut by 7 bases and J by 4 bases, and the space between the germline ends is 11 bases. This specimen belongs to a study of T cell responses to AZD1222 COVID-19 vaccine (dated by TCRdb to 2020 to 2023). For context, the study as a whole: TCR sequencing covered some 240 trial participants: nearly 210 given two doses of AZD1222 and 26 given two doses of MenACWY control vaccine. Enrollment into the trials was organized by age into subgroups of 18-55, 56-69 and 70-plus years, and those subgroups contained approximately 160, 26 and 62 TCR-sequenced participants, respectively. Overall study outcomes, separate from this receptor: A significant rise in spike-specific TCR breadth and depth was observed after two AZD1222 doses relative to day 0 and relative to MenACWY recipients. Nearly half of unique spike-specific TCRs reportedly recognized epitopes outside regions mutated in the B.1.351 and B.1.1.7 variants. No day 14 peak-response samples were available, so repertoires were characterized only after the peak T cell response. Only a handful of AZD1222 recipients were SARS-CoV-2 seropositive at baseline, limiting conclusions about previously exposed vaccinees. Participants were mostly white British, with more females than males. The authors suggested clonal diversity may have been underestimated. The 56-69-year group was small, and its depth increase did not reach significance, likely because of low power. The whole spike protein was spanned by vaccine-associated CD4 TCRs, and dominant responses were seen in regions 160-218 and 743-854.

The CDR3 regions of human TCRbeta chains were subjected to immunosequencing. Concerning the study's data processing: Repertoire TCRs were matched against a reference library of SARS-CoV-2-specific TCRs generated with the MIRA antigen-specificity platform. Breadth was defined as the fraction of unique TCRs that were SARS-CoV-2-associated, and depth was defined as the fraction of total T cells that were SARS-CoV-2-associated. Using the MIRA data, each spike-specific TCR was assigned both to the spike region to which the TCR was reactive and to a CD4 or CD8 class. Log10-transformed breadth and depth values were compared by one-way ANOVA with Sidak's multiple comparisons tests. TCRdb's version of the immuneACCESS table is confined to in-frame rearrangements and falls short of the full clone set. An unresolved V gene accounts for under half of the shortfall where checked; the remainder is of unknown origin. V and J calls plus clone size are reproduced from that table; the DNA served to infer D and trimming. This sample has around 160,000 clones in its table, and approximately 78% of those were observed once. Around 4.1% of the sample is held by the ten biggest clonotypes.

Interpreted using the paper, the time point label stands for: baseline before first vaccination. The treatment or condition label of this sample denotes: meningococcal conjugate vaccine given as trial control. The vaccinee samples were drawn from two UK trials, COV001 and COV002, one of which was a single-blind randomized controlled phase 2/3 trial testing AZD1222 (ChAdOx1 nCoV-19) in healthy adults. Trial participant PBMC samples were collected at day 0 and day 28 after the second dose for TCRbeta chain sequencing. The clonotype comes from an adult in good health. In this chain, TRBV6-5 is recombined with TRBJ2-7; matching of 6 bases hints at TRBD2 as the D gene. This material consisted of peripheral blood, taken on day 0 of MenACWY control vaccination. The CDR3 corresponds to CASNGGEYEQYV. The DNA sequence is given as TGTGCCAGCAACGGGGGAGAGTACGAGCAGTACGTC.